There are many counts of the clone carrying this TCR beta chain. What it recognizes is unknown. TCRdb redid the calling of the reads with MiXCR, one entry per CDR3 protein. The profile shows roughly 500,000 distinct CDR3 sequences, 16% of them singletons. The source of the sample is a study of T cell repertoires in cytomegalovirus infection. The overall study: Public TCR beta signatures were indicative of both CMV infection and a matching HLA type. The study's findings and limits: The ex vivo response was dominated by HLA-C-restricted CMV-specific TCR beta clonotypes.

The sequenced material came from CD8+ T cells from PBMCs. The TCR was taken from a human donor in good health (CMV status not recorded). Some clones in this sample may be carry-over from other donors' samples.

Written as DNA, the CDR3 is TGTGCCAGCAGCTCAGCGGAGATCGGCTATGGCTACACCTTC. This translates into CASSSAEIGYGYTF. V usage is TRBV7-9 and J usage is TRBJ1-2, with D hard to call. The CDR3 spans 14 residues. Germline V gene data show CDR1 as SEHNR and CDR2 as FQNEAQ (reference sequence). V was cut by 4 bases and J by 4 bases, with 13 bases left in between.